The clone carrying this T cell receptor beta chain was observed a few times. As yet, its antigen is unknown. The germline V and J ends were trimmed by 2 bases and 6 bases, with 8 bases remaining between them. The CDR3 sequence is 12 residues long. CDR1 is PRHDT, CDR2 FYEKMQ, per germline (reference sequence). Primers included in the PCR were 60 Vbeta and 13 Jbeta primers. Sequenced by immunoSEQ multiplex PCR; TCRdb stores in-frame clones only, minus some. The sample shows 150,000 to 200,000 clones, around 78% of them seen only once. This entry belongs to a study of cytomegalovirus exposure and HLA in healthy donors. At the level of the study: Roughly 80 million unique TCRs from HLA-typed donors were held in an early data release. Study results and limitations: Roughly uniform depth of sequencing across donors was assumed in presence/absence analyses. Researchers catalogued about 160 TCR beta chains as cytomegalovirus-associated.

V and J are TRBV13 and TRBJ2-7, with a weak D call TRBD2 (6 bases). The specimen sequenced was PBMCs. The TCR originated in a man aged 35-49 years in good health and CMV-seronegative. The CDR3 sequence: CASSLRETEQYV. CDR3 in DNA: TGTGCCAGCAGCTTACGGGAGACCGAGCAGTACGTC.